This T cell receptor (beta chain) was sequenced for a study of blood T cell repertoires in COVID-19. Study details: Acute and convalescent COVID-19 specimens originated in the United States, Italy and Spain. T cells, B-cell-depleted T cells, or PBMCs provided the cDNA or gDNA that served as material.

Authors' analysis steps: Using reference gene primer amplification, nucleated cell counts were estimated. This table comes from immunoSEQ multiplex PCR, and its TCRdb copy is limited to in-frame clones, with some not included. Clonal size and the V and J genes are those of that table, whereas D and trimming came from the DNA. The sample carries roughly 100,000 clones, roughly 85% recorded once. The sample taken for sequencing was peripheral blood. The receptor was derived from a man in his fifties or sixties with acute or convalescent COVID-19.

The CDR3 nucleotides are TGTGCCACCAGTGATCCTAGTGGTCCGGAGACCCAGTACTTC. This codes for CATSDPSGPETQYF. The chain links TRBV24-1 to TRBJ2-5; no firm D call. CDR3 length equals 14 residues. V gave up 3 bases and J gave up 5 bases, with 12 bases separating them. Germline V lookup: CDR1 KGHDR, CDR2 SFDVKD.